The clone carrying this T cell receptor (beta chain) was counted between two and nine times. Its antigen is currently unknown. With a J-beta primer mix and a sample-barcoded 5' primer, a second PCR ran roughly 6 to 11 cycles. Each CDR3 protein is one row after TCRdb ran MiXCR on the 5' RACE reads. The data contain hundreds of thousands of distinct CDR3 sequences, over 45% of them singletons. The record originates from a study of blood T cells in healthy people across ages. The CDR3 sequence is 13 residues long. Germline values: CDR1 SQVTM, CDR2 ANQGSEA. Trimming stripped 4 bases from V and 1 base from J, with 8 bases between. Regarding the study as a whole: The study found more naive CD4+ cells and higher diversity in long-lived than aged donors.

Sequenced sample: blood. This chain uses TRBV29-1 with TRBJ1-3, with D unclear. This clonotype originated in a man between 25 and 39 years old in good health. The CDR3 reads CSVVGLSGNTIYF. CDR3 bases: TGCAGCGTTGTGGGGTTGTCTGGAAACACCATATATTTT.